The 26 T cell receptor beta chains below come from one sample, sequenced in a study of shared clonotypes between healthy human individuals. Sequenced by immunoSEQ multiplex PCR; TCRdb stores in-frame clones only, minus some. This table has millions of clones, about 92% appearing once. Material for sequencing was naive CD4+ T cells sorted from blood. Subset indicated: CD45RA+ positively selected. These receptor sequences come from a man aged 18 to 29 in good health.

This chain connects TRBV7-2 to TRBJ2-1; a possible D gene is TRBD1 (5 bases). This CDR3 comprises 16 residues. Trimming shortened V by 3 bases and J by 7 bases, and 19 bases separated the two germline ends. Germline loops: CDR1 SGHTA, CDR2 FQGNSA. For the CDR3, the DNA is TGTGCCAGCAGCTTGGTTCTGGGGCATAGTAATAATGAGCAGTTCTTC. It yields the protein CASSLVLGHSNNEQFF. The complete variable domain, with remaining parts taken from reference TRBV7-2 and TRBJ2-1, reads GAGVSQSPSNKVTEKGKDVELRCDPISGHTALYWYRQSLGQGLEFLIYFQGNSAPDKSGLPSDRFSAERTGGSVSTLTIQRTQQEDSAVYLCASSLVLGHSNNEQFFGPGTRLTVL.

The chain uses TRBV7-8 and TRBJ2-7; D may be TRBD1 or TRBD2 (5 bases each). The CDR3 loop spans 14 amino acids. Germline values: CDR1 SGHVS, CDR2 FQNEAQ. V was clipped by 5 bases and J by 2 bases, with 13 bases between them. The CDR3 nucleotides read TGTGCCAGCAGCCCATGGGGGTTTACCTACGAGCAGTACTTC. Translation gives CASSPWGFTYEQYF.

The CDR3 sequence is CATTAGQGIFSNQPQHF. CDR3 bases: TGTGCCACCACCGCCGGTCAGGGAATTTTTAGCAATCAGCCCCAGCATTTT. The gene calls are TRBV15 and TRBJ1-5, with D perhaps matching TRBD1 (5 bases). Trimming left V 7 bases short and J 0 bases short, with 19 bases between. This CDR3 is built from 17 residues. The germline gives CDR1 LNHNV, CDR2 YYDKDF (reference sequence).

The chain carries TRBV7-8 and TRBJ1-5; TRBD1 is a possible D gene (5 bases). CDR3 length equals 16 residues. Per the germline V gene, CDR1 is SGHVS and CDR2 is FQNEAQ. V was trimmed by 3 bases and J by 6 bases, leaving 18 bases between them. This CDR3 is CASSFQGEIQGQPQHF. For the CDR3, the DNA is TGTGCCAGCAGCTTCCAGGGCGAGATACAAGGTCAGCCCCAGCATTTT.

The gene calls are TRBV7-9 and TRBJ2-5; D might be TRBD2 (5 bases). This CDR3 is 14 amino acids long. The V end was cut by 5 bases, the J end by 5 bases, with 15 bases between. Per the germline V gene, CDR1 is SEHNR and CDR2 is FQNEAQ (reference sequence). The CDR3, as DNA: TGTGCCAGCAGCGAAGTGGGAGACCGGGAGACCCAGTACTTC. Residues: CASSEVGDRETQYF.

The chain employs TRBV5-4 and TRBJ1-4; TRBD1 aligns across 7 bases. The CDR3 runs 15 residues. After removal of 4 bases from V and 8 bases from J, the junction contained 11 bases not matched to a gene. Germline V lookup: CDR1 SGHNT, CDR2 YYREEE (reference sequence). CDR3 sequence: CASSRDRVRGEKLFF. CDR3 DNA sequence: TGTGCCAGCAGCCGTGACAGGGTTCGGGGCGAAAAACTGTTTTTT.

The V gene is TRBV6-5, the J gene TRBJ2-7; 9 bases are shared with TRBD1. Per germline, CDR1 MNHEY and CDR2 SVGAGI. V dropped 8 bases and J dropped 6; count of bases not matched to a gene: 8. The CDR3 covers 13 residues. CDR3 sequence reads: CASRRDRVGEQYF. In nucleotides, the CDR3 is TGTGCCAGCCGACGGGACAGGGTGGGCGAGCAGTACTTC.

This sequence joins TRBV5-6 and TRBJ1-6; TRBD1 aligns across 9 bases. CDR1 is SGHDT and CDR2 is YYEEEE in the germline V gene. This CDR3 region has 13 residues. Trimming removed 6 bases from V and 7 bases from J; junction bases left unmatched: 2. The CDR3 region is CASNDRGNSPLHF. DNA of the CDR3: TGTGCCAGCAATGACAGGGGGAATTCACCCCTCCACTTT.

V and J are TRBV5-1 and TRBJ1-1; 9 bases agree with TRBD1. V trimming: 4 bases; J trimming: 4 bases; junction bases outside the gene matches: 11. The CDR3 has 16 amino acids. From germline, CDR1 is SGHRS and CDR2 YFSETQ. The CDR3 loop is CASSDLTGGVGTEAFF. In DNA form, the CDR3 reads TGCGCCAGCAGCGACCTTACAGGGGGCGTGGGCACTGAAGCTTTCTTT.

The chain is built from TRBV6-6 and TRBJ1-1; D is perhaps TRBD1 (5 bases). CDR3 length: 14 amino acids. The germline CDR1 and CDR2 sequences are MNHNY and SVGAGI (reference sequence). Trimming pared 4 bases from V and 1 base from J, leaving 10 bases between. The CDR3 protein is CASSSRVTNTEAFF. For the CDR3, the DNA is TGTGCCAGCAGTTCCAGGGTCACGAACACTGAAGCTTTCTTT.

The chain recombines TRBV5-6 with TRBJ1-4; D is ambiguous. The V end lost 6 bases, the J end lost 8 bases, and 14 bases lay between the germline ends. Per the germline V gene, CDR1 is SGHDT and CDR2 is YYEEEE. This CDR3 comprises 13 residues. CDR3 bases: TGTGCCAGCACCTCGCTGAGTGGAGAAAAACTGTTTTTT. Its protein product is CASTSLSGEKLFF.

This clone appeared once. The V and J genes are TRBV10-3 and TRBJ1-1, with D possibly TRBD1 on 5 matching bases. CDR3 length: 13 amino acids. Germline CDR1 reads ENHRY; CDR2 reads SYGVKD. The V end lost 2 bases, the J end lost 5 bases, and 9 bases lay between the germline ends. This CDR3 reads CAISEAEGTEAFF. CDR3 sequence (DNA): TGTGCCATCAGTGAGGCGGAGGGGACTGAAGCTTTCTTT.

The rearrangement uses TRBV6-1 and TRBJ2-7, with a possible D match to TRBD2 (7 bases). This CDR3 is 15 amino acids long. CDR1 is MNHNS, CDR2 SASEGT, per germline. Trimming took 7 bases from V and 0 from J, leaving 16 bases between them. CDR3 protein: CASTSAGASSYEQYF. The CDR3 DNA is TGTGCCAGCACCTCCGCGGGGGCCAGCTCCTACGAGCAGTACTTC.

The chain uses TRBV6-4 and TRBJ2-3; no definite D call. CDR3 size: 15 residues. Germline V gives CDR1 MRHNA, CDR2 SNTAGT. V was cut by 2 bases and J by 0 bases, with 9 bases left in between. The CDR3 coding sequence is TGTGCCAGCAGTGACGCTGGAGTTAGCACAGATACGCAGTATTTT. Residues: CASSDAGVSTDTQYF.

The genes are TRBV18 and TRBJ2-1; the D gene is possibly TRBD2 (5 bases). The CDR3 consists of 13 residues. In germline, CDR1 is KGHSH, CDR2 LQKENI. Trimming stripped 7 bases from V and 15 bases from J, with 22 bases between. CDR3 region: CASCKDSGVKAFF. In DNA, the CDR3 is TGTGCCAGCTGCAAGGACTCCGGAGTTAAAGCGTTCTTC.

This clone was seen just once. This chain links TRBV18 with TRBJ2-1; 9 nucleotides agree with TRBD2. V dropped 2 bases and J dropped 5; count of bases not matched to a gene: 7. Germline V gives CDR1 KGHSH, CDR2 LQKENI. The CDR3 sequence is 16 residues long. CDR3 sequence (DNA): TGTGCCAGCTCACCAACGATACTAGCGGGTCACAATGAGCAGTTCTTC. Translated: CASSPTILAGHNEQFF.

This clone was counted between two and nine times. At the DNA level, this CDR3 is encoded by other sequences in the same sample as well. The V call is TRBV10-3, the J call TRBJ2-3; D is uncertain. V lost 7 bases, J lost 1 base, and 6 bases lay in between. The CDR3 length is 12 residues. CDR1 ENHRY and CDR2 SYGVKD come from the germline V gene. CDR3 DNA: TGTGCCATCAAGGGCGGCACAGATACGCAGTATTTT. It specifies CAIKGGTDTQYF.

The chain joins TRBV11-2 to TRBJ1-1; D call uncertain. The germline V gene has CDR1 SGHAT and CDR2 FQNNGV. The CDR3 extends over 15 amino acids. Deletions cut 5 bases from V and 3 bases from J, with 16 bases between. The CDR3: CASSPSWSSDTEAFF. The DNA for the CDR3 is TGTGCCAGCAGCCCGTCTTGGAGTTCGGACACTGAAGCTTTCTTT.

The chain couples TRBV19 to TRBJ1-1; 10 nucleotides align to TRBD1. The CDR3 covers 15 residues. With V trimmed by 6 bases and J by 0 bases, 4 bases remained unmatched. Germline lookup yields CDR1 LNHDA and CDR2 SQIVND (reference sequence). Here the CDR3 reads CASSQGQGMNTEAFF. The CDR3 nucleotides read TGTGCCAGTAGCCAGGGACAGGGGATGAACACTGAAGCTTTCTTT.

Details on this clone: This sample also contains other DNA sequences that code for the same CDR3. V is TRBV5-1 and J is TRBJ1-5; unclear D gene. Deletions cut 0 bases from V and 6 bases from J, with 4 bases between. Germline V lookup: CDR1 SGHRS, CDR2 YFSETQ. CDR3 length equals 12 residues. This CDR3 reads CASSLEGQPQHF. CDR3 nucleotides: TGCGCCAGCAGCTTGGAGGGTCAGCCCCAGCATTTT.

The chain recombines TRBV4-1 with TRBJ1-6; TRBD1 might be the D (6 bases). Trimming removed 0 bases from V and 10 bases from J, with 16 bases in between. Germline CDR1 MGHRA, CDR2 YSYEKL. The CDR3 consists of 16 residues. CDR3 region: CASSQEGGPNRSPLHF. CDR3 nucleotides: TGCGCCAGCAGCCAAGAAGGGGGACCGAATAGATCACCCCTCCACTTT.

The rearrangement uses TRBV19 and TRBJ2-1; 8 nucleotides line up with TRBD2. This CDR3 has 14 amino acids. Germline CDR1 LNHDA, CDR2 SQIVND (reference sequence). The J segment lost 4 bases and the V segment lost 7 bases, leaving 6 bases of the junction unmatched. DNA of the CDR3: TGTGCCAGTACTGCGACTAGCGTTTACAATGAGCAGTTCTTC. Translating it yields CASTATSVYNEQFF.

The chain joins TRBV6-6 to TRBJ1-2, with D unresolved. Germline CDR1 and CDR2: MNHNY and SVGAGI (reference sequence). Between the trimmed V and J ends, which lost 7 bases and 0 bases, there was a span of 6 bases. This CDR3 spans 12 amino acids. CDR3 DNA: TGTGCCAGCAACACAGCTAACTATGGCTACACCTTC. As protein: CASNTANYGYTF.

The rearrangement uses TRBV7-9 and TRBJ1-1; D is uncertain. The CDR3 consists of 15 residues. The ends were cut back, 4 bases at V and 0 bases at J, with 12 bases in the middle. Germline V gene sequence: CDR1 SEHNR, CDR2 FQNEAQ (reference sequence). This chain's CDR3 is CASSSVTSMNTEAFF. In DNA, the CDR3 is TGTGCCAGCAGCTCAGTGACAAGTATGAACACTGAAGCTTTCTTT.

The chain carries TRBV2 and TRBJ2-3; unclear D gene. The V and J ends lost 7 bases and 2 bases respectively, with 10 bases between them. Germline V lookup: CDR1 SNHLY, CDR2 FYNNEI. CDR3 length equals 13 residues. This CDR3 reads CASTNEPTDTQYF. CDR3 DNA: TGTGCCAGCACGAACGAGCCCACAGATACGCAGTATTTT.

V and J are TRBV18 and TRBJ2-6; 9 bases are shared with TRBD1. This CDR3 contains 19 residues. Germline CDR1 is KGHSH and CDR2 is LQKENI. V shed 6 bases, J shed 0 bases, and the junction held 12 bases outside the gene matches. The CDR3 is CASSPVPGQGISGANVLTF. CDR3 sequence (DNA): TGTGCCAGCTCGCCAGTACCGGGACAGGGTATCTCTGGGGCCAACGTCCTGACTTTC.